This is a list of T cell receptor beta chains from one sample in a study of blood T cells in healthy people across ages. Via MiXCR, TCRdb re-called the 5' RACE reads, giving one row per CDR3 protein. Of approximately 2,000,000 distinct CDR3 sequences listed, about two fifths were seen once; the top ten hold more than 20%. Source material: blood. Receptor source: a human donor in good health. Both conserved end residues are part of each CDR3. The D gene is left open where the match is weak. Some rows have no size entry. The others give once, few or many, or a class for an expanded clone.

CASSTRLFVPEQYF	TGTGCCAGCAGCACCAGATTGTTTGTCCCCGAGCAGTACTTC	TRBV6-5	NA	NA	TRBJ2-7
CSACTGTTEAFF	TGCAGCGCCTGTACAGGGACCACTGAAGCTTTCTTT	TRBV29-1	NA	NA	TRBJ1-1
CASSLEPGQINLSNEQFF	TGTGCCAGCTCACTCGAGCCGGGACAGATAAATCTATCCAATGAGCAGTTCTTC	TRBV18	TRBD1	NA	TRBJ2-1
CASSQLQGDTEAFF	TGCGCCAGCAGCCAGCTTCAGGGTGATACTGAAGCTTTCTTT	TRBV4-1	NA	few	TRBJ1-1
CASSRVPGGVLGYYNEQFF	TGTGCCAGCAGCCGCGTTCCCGGGGGCGTCTTGGGCTACTACAATGAGCAGTTCTTC	TRBV5-6	NA	few	TRBJ2-1
CSAARQYSYNEQFF	TGCAGTGCTGCTCGACAGTACTCCTACAATGAGCAGTTCTTC	TRBV20-1	NA	NA	TRBJ2-1
CASSLAGSLRVGDTQYF	TGTGCCAGCAGCTTGGCCGGGTCCCTACGCGTCGGAGATACGCAGTATTTT	TRBV5-6	NA	NA	TRBJ2-3
CASSERFGTPYGYTF	TGTGCCAGCAGCGAGAGGTTCGGCACGCCCTATGGCTACACCTTC	TRBV2	NA	NA	TRBJ1-2
CSASSSGTGGAYEQYF	TGCAGTGCTAGCTCGTCGGGGACAGGGGGTGCCTACGAGCAGTACTTC	TRBV20-1	TRBD1	NA	TRBJ2-7
CASRSRDRGYEQYF	TGTGCCAGCAGGTCCCGGGACAGGGGGTACGAGCAGTACTTC	TRBV12-3/TRBV12-4	TRBD1	NA	TRBJ2-7
CASSPHSAGGYEKLFF	TGTGCCAGCAGCCCCCACTCCGCAGGGGGCTATGAAAAACTGTTTTTT	TRBV7-9	TRBD1	few	TRBJ1-4
CASSQGPSFGNSPLHF	TGTGCCAGCAGCCAAGGCCCAAGCTTTGGTAATTCACCCCTCCACTTT	TRBV14	NA	NA	TRBJ1-6
CRLTGGFGTDTQYF	TGCAGACTAACAGGGGGCTTTGGGACAGATACGCAGTATTTT	TRBV20-1	TRBD1	NA	TRBJ2-3
CACSFLGSNQPQHF	TGTGCCTGCAGTTTTCTGGGGAGCAATCAGCCCCAGCATTTT	TRBV28	NA	NA	TRBJ1-5
CASSFDSSGGAAFF	TGCGCCAGCAGCTTTGATTCTAGCGGGGGGGCTGCGTTCTTC	TRBV5-1	TRBD2	NA	TRBJ2-1
CASSLRTSGDEETQYF	TGTGCCAGCAGTCTACGGACTAGCGGGGATGAGGAGACCCAATACTTC	TRBV27	TRBD2	few	TRBJ2-5
CASSLSGQGDGGYTF	TGTGCCAGCAGCTTATCCGGACAGGGGGATGGTGGCTACACCTTC	TRBV13	TRBD1	few	TRBJ1-2
CASSLRWGGDPNIQYF	TGCGCCAGCAGCCTACGGTGGGGGGGAGACCCAAACATTCAGTACTTC	TRBV5-1	TRBD2	NA	TRBJ2-4
CASSPGQLVSGGYTF	TGTGCCAGCAGCCCCGGACAGCTCGTTTCGGGAGGCTACACCTTC	TRBV7-9	NA	NA	TRBJ1-2
CASSFHPRGTEAFF	TGTGCCAGTAGCTTCCACCCCCGCGGGACTGAAGCTTTCTTT	TRBV6-5	NA	NA	TRBJ1-1
CASSQVLGGETQYF	TGCGCCAGCAGCCAAGTTTTGGGGGGAGAGACCCAGTACTTC	TRBV4-1	NA	NA	TRBJ2-5
CASSRSAVGVFGEQFF	TGTGCCAGCAGCCGGTCTGCTGTAGGGGTATTTGGTGAGCAGTTCTTC	TRBV3-1	NA	NA	TRBJ2-1
CSVDHGGTYGYTF	TGCAGCGTTGACCATGGGGGTACCTATGGCTACACCTTC	TRBV29-1	NA	NA	TRBJ1-2
CSVRQANQPQHF	TGCAGCGTTAGACAGGCCAATCAACCCCAGCATTTT	TRBV29-1	NA	few	TRBJ1-5
CASRLLAGIDNEQFF	TGCGCCAGCAGGTTACTAGCGGGGATAGACAATGAGCAGTTCTTC	TRBV5-1	TRBD2	NA	TRBJ2-1
CASSRLRYEQYF	TGTGCCAGCAGCAGGCTCCGCTACGAGCAGTACTTC	TRBV7-2	NA	few	TRBJ2-7
CSVEGEEWDRGKFDNSPLHF	TGCAGCGTTGAAGGAGAGGAATGGGACAGGGGTAAATTCGATAATTCACCCCTCCACTTT	TRBV29-1	TRBD1	NA	TRBJ1-6
CASSLTGTGDYGYTF	TGTGCCAGCAGCTTAACCGGAACAGGGGACTATGGCTACACCTTC	TRBV7-3	TRBD1	many	TRBJ1-2
CATSKGLDYEQYF	TGTGCCACCAGCAAGGGACTGGACTACGAGCAGTACTTC	TRBV15	NA	few	TRBJ2-7
CASSLQGRDPGQFF	TGTGCCAGCAGTTTACAAGGCCGGGACCCCGGGCAGTTCTTC	TRBV12-3/TRBV12-4	NA	NA	TRBJ2-1
CSVPPQDRTQYF	TGCAGTGTCCCTCCTCAGGACCGGACCCAGTACTTC	TRBV20-1	NA	once	TRBJ2-5
CTNSYRAGSYEQYF	TGTACCAACAGTTACCGGGCAGGGTCCTACGAGCAGTACTTC	TRBV6-2/TRBV6-3	NA	NA	TRBJ2-7
CASSAGPLGAYEQYF	TGTGCCAGCAGCGCCGGGCCCCTGGGGGCCTACGAGCAGTACTTC	TRBV7-2	NA	NA	TRBJ2-7
CSAWTGFNQPQHF	TGCAGTGCGTGGACAGGGTTTAATCAGCCCCAGCATTTT	TRBV20-1	TRBD1	NA	TRBJ1-5
CGVGASSYEQYF	TGTGGGGTCGGGGCCAGCTCCTACGAGCAGTACTTC	TRBV28	NA	NA	TRBJ2-7
CASSLGAIQGTEAFF	TGTGCCAGCAGCTTGGGGGCGATACAGGGAACTGAAGCTTTCTTT	TRBV5-5	NA	NA	TRBJ1-1
CASSLLNRGEQYF	TGTGCCAGCAGCCTGTTGAATAGGGGCGAGCAGTACTTC	TRBV11-2	NA	once	TRBJ2-7
CASSSPGSGNGYTF	TGTGCCAGCAGCTCCCCAGGGTCAGGGAATGGCTACACCTTC	TRBV7-3	NA	NA	TRBJ1-2
CASSGQGGFNTEAFF	TGTGCCAGCAGCGGACAGGGAGGCTTCAACACTGAAGCTTTCTTT	TRBV9	TRBD1	NA	TRBJ1-1
CASSFGPSDEQFF	TGTGCCAGCAGCTTTGGGCCTTCAGATGAGCAGTTCTTC	TRBV7-2	NA	NA	TRBJ2-1
CASSPRELGGAGGTQYF	TGTGCCAGCAGCCCCCGCGAATTGGGCGGAGCGGGGGGGACCCAGTACTTC	TRBV7-2	TRBD2	few	TRBJ2-5
CASSHGQTGTISNEQFF	TGCGCCAGCAGCCATGGCCAAACCGGGACTATAAGCAATGAGCAGTTCTTC	TRBV4-1	TRBD2	NA	TRBJ2-1
CASTTSGGVNEQFF	TGTGCCAGTACGACTAGCGGGGGGGTCAATGAGCAGTTCTTC	TRBV19	TRBD2	NA	TRBJ2-1
CAGSVRTGGLKEQYF	TGTGCCGGCAGCGTCAGGACAGGGGGCCTTAAGGAGCAGTACTTC	TRBV9	TRBD1	NA	TRBJ2-5
CASSFRGNNEKLFF	TGTGCCAGCAGTTTCAGGGGTAATAATGAAAAACTGTTTTTT	TRBV28	NA	NA	TRBJ1-4
CASSPRAGGRGNQPQHF	TGTGCCAGCTCACCACGGGCAGGGGGAAGAGGCAATCAGCCCCAGCATTTT	TRBV18	TRBD1	NA	TRBJ1-5
CASSETGTGSYNEQFF	TGTGCCAGCAGTGAAACCGGGACAGGCTCCTACAATGAGCAGTTCTTC	TRBV25-1	TRBD1	NA	TRBJ2-1
CSARVWTSTTDTQYF	TGCAGTGCTAGAGTTTGGACTTCGACCACAGATACGCAGTATTTT	TRBV20-1	NA	NA	TRBJ2-3
CASSLGRQGSNEKLFF	TGTGCCAGCAGCTTAGGAAGACAGGGATCTAATGAAAAACTGTTTTTT	TRBV7-9	TRBD1	once	TRBJ1-4
CASSLETVRGNEQFF	TGTGCCAGCAGCCTAGAGACGGTGCGCGGGAATGAGCAGTTCTTC	TRBV7-2	NA	NA	TRBJ2-1
CASRNSWDGNTEAFF	TGTGCCAGCAGAAATTCTTGGGACGGGAACACTGAAGCTTTCTTT	TRBV6-2/TRBV6-3	NA	NA	TRBJ1-1
CSASGGLSNQPQHF	TGCAGTGCTTCAGGGGGACTTAGCAATCAGCCCCAGCATTTT	TRBV20-1	TRBD1	NA	TRBJ1-5
CASSTRVGKETQYF	TGTGCCTCAAGCACCCGGGTAGGCAAAGAGACCCAGTACTTC	TRBV12-3/TRBV12-4	NA	NA	TRBJ2-5
CAGRAQGAIYEQYF	TGTGCCGGCAGGGCGCAGGGGGCCATTTACGAGCAGTACTTC	TRBV11-2	TRBD1	NA	TRBJ2-7
CSAPTRGGPDTQYF	TGCAGTGCTCCTACTCGCGGGGGCCCCGATACGCAGTATTTT	TRBV20-1	NA	NA	TRBJ2-3
CASSVGGGDEQYF	TGTGCCAGCAGCGTAGGTGGAGGGGATGAGCAGTACTTC	TRBV9	NA	many	TRBJ2-7
CASSLGWGGAQYF	TGTGCCAGCAGCTTGGGGTGGGGGGGTGCGCAGTATTTT	TRBV7-2	TRBD2	NA	TRBJ2-3
CASNWGGAGYNEQFF	TGTGCCAGCAACTGGGGGGGGGCGGGCTACAATGAGCAGTTCTTC	TRBV12-3/TRBV12-4	NA	NA	TRBJ2-1
CASSFVFSGGNEQFF	TGTGCCAGCAGCTTTGTATTTAGCGGGGGAAATGAGCAGTTCTTC	TRBV7-2	TRBD2	few	TRBJ2-1